Described below is a single T cell receptor beta chain sequence and its context. As originally analysed: Scientists estimated how many nucleated cells there were by amplifying reference gene primers. Clones were read by immunoSEQ multiplex PCR, and TCRdb kept only the in-frame ones, dropping some. That table gives V, J and clone size, and the DNA gave D and trimming. The sample contains 110,000 or so clones, 85% of which appear only once. This entry is derived from a study of blood T cell repertoires in COVID-19. Looking at the study overall: Some COVID-19 samples were acute and others convalescent; all came from the United States, Italy and Spain. From T cells, B-cell-depleted T cells, or PBMCs came the material, which was cDNA or gDNA.

This receptor was obtained from a human donor in a cohort sampled during active COVID-19. The specimen sequenced was peripheral blood.

CDR3 sequence reads: CASSWDRVNNEQFF. CDR3 nucleotide sequence: TGTGCCAGCTCATGGGACAGGGTCAACAATGAGCAGTTCTTC. This sequence joins TRBV18 and TRBJ2-1, with 9 bases lining up with TRBD1. Unmatched junction bases numbered 4, after V lost 5 bases and J lost 5 bases. In germline, CDR1 is KGHSH, CDR2 LQKENI. This CDR3 contains 14 residues.